Here is one TCR beta chain with its context. This entry is derived from a study of blood T cell repertoires in COVID-19. Overall study context: The cDNA or gDNA used as material had been derived from T cells, B-cell-depleted T cells, or PBMCs.

Germline V gene data show CDR1 as GTSNPN and CDR2 as SVGIG (reference sequence). CDR3 length: 17 residues. Trimming at V came to 1 base and at J to 0 bases, leaving 9 bases not matched to a gene. Measured with immunoSEQ multiplex PCR; TCRdb has only the in-frame clones, and not every one. The sample includes some 200,000 clones, around nine tenths of them seen just once. Input material: peripheral blood. The receptor comes from a man between 40 and 49 years old with active or convalescent COVID-19. V gene TRBV30 combines with J gene TRBJ2-3; 8 positions agree with TRBD2. The CDR3 protein is CAWSGVAGTSSTDTQYF. CDR3 coding DNA: TGTGCCTGGAGTGGAGTAGCGGGGACCTCTAGCACAGATACGCAGTATTTT.